This TCR beta chain appears in the sequencing data of a study of response to subunit inactivated influenza vaccine. The CDR3 loop spans 14 amino acids. Between the trimmed V and J ends, which lost 6 bases and 0 bases, there was a span of 13 bases. Germline values: CDR1 DFQATT, CDR2 SNEGSKA (reference sequence). TCRdb fed the RT-PCR reads into MiXCR, producing one record per CDR3 protein. This sample carries more than 500,000 distinct CDR3 sequences, around 11% of them seen once, and the ten largest clones take roughly 9.6%. The same sample was also used in a study of T cells expressing NK-cell markers. As reported in that work: 5'RACE template switching with UMIs produced the TCR beta cDNA. Seven sequenced donors out of eight were HCMV-seropositive, one seronegative.

The receptor was derived from a man in his fifties who received an inactivated influenza vaccine. The genes are TRBV20-1 and TRBJ2-3, with TRBD2 as a possible D gene (6 bases). The sequences come from PBMCs from blood, collected on the day of vaccination. CDR3: CSAPRTTSTDTQYF. CDR3 sequence (DNA): TGCAGTGCACCGAGGACTACCAGCACAGATACGCAGTATTTT.